This T cell receptor (beta chain) was found in a study of T cell responses to AZD1222 COVID-19 vaccine. Germline assignment: CDR1 MDHEN and CDR2 SYDVKM. V lost 9 bases and J 1 base, leaving 21 bases between the germline ends. CDR3 length: 16 residues. The data were produced by immunoSEQ multiplex PCR, yet TCRdb's version contains in-frame clones alone and is incomplete. The sample shows approximately 50,000 clones, around 85% of them seen only once. This receptor was identified in an adult who received the AZD1222 COVID-19 vaccine. The genes are TRBV28 and TRBJ1-1; D is perhaps TRBD1 (5 bases). Sequenced here: peripheral blood, sampled 28 days after the second AZD1222 dose. Written as DNA, the CDR3 is TGTGCCAGTCCACCCCCGGTTAAGGGACCGAACACTGAAGCTTTCTTT. It codes for CASPPPVKGPNTEAFF.